One and the same sample provided the 18 T cell receptor beta chains below, sequenced in a study of Ad26.COV2.S vaccination and SARS-CoV-2 variants. Treatment indicated: about 20 received Ad26.COV2.S at low or high dose, single or two shots; several received placebo; per-sample allocation not given. Collection of the samples took place on day 63 after the first injection of vaccine or placebo. The protocol was immunoSEQ multiplex PCR, while the TCRdb copy is restricted to in-frame clones and leaves out a portion. The sample has hundreds of thousands of clones, less than 90% seen once. The material sequenced was peripheral blood, taken in a trial of Ad26.COV2.S vaccine versus placebo. The receptors derive from a person aged 18-65 years who received the Ad26.COV2.S COVID-19 vaccine or a placebo.

The rearrangement joins TRBV27 to TRBJ1-1; no clear D. The germline V gene has CDR1 MNHEY and CDR2 SMNVEV (reference sequence). The CDR3 runs to 14 residues. Trimming left V 5 bases short and J 4 bases short, with 14 bases between. CDR3 region: CASSPPSVGTEAFF. In DNA, the CDR3 is TGTGCCAGCAGTCCCCCCAGCGTCGGCACTGAAGCTTTCTTT.

The gene calls are TRBV2 and TRBJ2-1; 9 positions agree with TRBD1. The CDR3 is 16 residues long. J was trimmed by 1 base and V by 6 bases; bases with no gene match: 7. Per the germline V gene, CDR1 is SNHLY and CDR2 is FYNNEI. CDR3 bases: TGTGCCAGCAGAGTTGGACAGGGGAGGTCCTACAATGAGCAGTTCTTC. It codes for CASRVGQGRSYNEQFF.

This chain uses TRBV11-2 with TRBJ1-6; D is possibly TRBD1 (5 bases). CDR3 size: 14 residues. The V end was cut by 3 bases, the J end by 9 bases, with 12 bases between. CDR1 SGHAT and CDR2 FQNNGV come from the germline V gene. CDR3 amino acids: CASSLIPGLSPLHF. The DNA for the CDR3 is TGTGCCAGCAGCTTGATCCCGGGGCTTTCACCCCTCCACTTT.

The V gene is TRBV28, the J gene TRBJ1-5; TRBD1 agrees at 7 bases. Germline CDR1 is MDHEN and CDR2 is SYDVKM. V shed 6 bases and J 1 base; nucleotides not matched to a gene: 6. There are 15 residues in the CDR3. CDR3 loop: CASRETGISNQPQHF. CDR3 nucleotide sequence: TGTGCCAGCAGAGAGACAGGGATAAGCAATCAGCCCCAGCATTTT.

V is TRBV7-8 and J is TRBJ1-4; maybe TRBD1 (5 bases). This CDR3 has 14 amino acids. V dropped 5 bases and J dropped 4 bases, with 11 bases sitting between them. Germline CDR1 reads SGHVS; CDR2 reads FQNEAQ. CDR3: CASSPGRINEKLFF. The CDR3 DNA is TGTGCCAGCAGCCCGGGACGGATTAATGAAAAACTGTTTTTT.

This rearrangement joins TRBV4-1 to TRBJ2-5, with 9 bases lining up with TRBD2. Losses at the gene ends were 2 bases for V and 5 bases for J; bases not matched to a gene: 12. The CDR3 contains 17 residues. Germline lookup yields CDR1 MGHRA and CDR2 YSYEKL. CDR3 in DNA: TGCGCCAGCAGCCAATGGACTAGCGAGACTATTCTTGAGACCCAGTACTTC. Translation gives CASSQWTSETILETQYF.

This clone was observed once. The DNA for the CDR3 is TGTGCCAGCAGCCCTGGCCGGGACAGGGGGCTTCAGGAGACCCAGTACTTC. This codes for CASSPGRDRGLQETQYF. The chain recombines TRBV11-3 with TRBJ2-5; 12 bases match TRBD1. Germline CDR1 reads SGHNT; CDR2 reads YENEEA. This CDR3 comprises 17 residues. V shed 5 bases and J 5 bases; nucleotides not matched to a gene: 12.

This clone was observed a handful of times. The chain carries TRBV5-5 and TRBJ1-6, with 8 bases fitting TRBD1. Germline V gene lookup returns CDR1 SGHKS and CDR2 YYEKEE (reference sequence). The CDR3 spans 17 residues. V was pared by 2 bases and J by 0 bases, with 4 bases of the junction left unmatched. The DNA for the CDR3 is TGTGCCAGCAGCTTTCGACAGGGGAGCTCCTATAATTCACCCCTCCACTTT. Translation: CASSFRQGSSYNSPLHF.

This clone has a handful of counts. The chain carries TRBV28 and TRBJ1-1, with TRBD1 as a possible D gene (6 bases). The germline V gene has CDR1 MDHEN and CDR2 SYDVKM. CDR3 length: 15 amino acids. V lost 6 bases and J 0 bases, leaving 14 bases between the germline ends. The CDR3, as DNA: TGTGCCAGCAGACCCTGGACAGAGATGAACACTGAAGCTTTCTTT. Amino acids: CASRPWTEMNTEAFF. Supplemented by reference TRBV28 and TRBJ1-1, the full variable domain reads DVKVTQSSRYLVKRTGEKVFLECVQDMDHENMFWYRQDPGLGLRLIYFSYDVKMKEKGDIPEGYSVSREKKERFSLILESASTNQTSMYLCASRPWTEMNTEAFFGQGTRLTVV.

The J gene is TRBJ2-5, the V gene TRBV27; D is perhaps TRBD1 (6 bases). V was clipped by 0 bases and J by 2 bases, with 7 bases between them. The CDR3 spans 14 residues. CDR1 and CDR2 from the germline V gene are MNHEY and SMNVEV (reference sequence). The CDR3 here is CASSLSTGQETQYF. As DNA, the CDR3 is TGTGCCAGCAGTTTATCCACAGGGCAAGAGACCCAGTACTTC.

The CDR3 DNA sequence: TGTGCCAGCAGCTACTACAGGGATTCGGGGCACGAGCAGTACTTC. It translates to CASSYYRDSGHEQYF. This sequence joins TRBV7-9 and TRBJ2-7; D might be TRBD1 (6 bases). The V end was cut by 4 bases, the J end by 5 bases, with 18 bases between. Looked up from germline, CDR1 is SEHNR and CDR2 is FQNEAQ (reference sequence). The CDR3 is made up of 15 amino acids.

The chain is built from TRBV6-5 and TRBJ1-1; the D is unclear. CDR1 is MNHEY and CDR2 is SVGAGI in the germline V gene. This CDR3 has 13 residues. Trimming stripped 5 bases from V and 3 bases from J, with 10 bases between. The CDR3 bases are TGTGCCAGCAGTCTGGACTTGGACACTGAAGCTTTCTTT. This gives the protein CASSLDLDTEAFF.

This clone has only one observation. The chain recombines TRBV7-9 with TRBJ1-3; D unresolved. Trimming pared 6 bases from V and 0 bases from J, leaving 12 bases between. CDR1 and CDR2 from the germline V gene are SEHNR and FQNEAQ (reference sequence). The CDR3 sequence is 15 residues long. The DNA of the CDR3 is TGTGCCAGCAGTAGGGATCGTGGCTCTGGAAACACCATATATTTT. Protein product: CASSRDRGSGNTIYF.

The V and J genes are TRBV6-5 and TRBJ2-3, with D perhaps matching TRBD2 (5 bases). The length of the CDR3 is 11 residues. Trimming left V 7 bases short and J 7 bases short, with 9 bases between. CDR1 is MNHEY and CDR2 is SVGAGI in the germline V gene. Written as DNA, the CDR3 is TGTGCCAGCATTGGACTGTATACGCAGTATTTT. It translates to CASIGLYTQYF.

The chain's CDR3 is CAWSAGRMNTEAFF. The DNA for the CDR3 is TGTGCCTGGAGTGCGGGCCGGATGAACACTGAAGCTTTCTTT. The rearrangement uses TRBV30 and TRBJ1-1; D is undetermined. Per the germline V gene, CDR1 is GTSNPN and CDR2 is SVGIG (reference sequence). The CDR3 is 14 amino acids. V was cut by 1 base and J by 0 bases, with 9 bases left in between.

The gene calls are TRBV7-9 and TRBJ1-4, with D possibly matching TRBD1 (5 bases). The V end was cut by 5 bases, the J end by 0 bases, with 16 bases between. Per germline, CDR1 SEHNR and CDR2 FQNEAQ (reference sequence). This CDR3 comprises 17 residues. This chain's CDR3 is CASSPTGGPATNEKLFF. The CDR3 bases are TGTGCCAGCAGCCCGACTGGGGGACCTGCAACTAATGAAAAACTGTTTTTT.

The chain recombines TRBV2 with TRBJ2-1; no clear D gene. The CDR3 runs to 14 residues. Trimming took off 3 bases at V and 0 bases at J, with 6 bases between the two ends. CDR1 and CDR2 from the germline V gene are SNHLY and FYNNEI. The CDR3 loop reads CASSDGISYNEQFF. Written as DNA, the CDR3 is TGTGCCAGCAGTGACGGAATCTCCTACAATGAGCAGTTCTTC.

The CDR3 spells CASSQEILRPDTQYF. CDR3 DNA sequence: TGCGCCAGCAGCCAAGAAATCCTGCGACCAGATACGCAGTATTTT. The chain combines TRBV4-1 with TRBJ2-3; unclear D gene. Germline assignment: CDR1 MGHRA and CDR2 YSYEKL. The CDR3 is 15 amino acids. The V and J ends lost 0 bases and 4 bases respectively, with 11 bases between them.